This TCR beta chain was sequenced for a study of T cells after yellow fever vaccination. This clonotype was seen at least ten times. CDR3 length equals 12 residues. V lost 6 bases, J lost 10 bases, and 15 bases lay in between. Germline V gives CDR1 LNHNV, CDR2 YYDKDF (reference sequence). TCRdb fed the 5' RACE reads into MiXCR, producing one record per CDR3 protein. The table lists 300,000 to 400,000 distinct CDR3 sequences, 3.5% to 4.5% of them singletons, with about 24% in the top ten. The sequence derives from a man between 18 and 29 years old who received the YFV17D yellow fever vaccine. The sequences come from PBMCs, collected 5 days after the yellow fever booster vaccination. The chain has TRBV15 and TRBJ2-5, with a weak D call TRBD2 (6 bases). The DNA for the CDR3 is TGTGCCACCAGGGGAGGCATCCTCGACCAGTACTTC. It translates to CATRGGILDQYF.